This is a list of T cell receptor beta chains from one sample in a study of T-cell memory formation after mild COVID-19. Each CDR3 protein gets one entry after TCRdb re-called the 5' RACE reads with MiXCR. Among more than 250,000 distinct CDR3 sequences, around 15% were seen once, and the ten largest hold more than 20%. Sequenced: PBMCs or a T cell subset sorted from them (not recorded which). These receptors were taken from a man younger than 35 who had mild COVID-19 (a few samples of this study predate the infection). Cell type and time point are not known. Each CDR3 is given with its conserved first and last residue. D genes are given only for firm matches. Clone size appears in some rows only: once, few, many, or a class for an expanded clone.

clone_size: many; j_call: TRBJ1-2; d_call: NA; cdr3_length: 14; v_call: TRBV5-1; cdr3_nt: TGCGCCAGCAGCTTCGGCAGTCCTAACTATGGCTACACCTTC; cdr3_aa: CASSFGSPNYGYTF
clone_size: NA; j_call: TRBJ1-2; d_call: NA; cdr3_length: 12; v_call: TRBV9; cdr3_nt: TGTGCCAGTTTCAACACCTACTATGGCTACACCTTC; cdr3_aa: CASFNTYYGYTF
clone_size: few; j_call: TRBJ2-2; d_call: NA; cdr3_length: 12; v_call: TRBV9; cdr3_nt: TGTGCCAGCAGCGTAGTACCCGGGGAGCTGTTTTTT; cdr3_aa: CASSVVPGELFF
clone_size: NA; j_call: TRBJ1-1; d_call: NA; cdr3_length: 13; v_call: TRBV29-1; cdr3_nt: TGCAGCGTTGGGGGGGTAGCGGACACTGAAGCTTTCTTT; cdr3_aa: CSVGGVADTEAFF
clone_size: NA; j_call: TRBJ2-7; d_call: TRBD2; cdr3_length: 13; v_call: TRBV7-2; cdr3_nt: TGTGCCGGCTCGGGGGGGCCCGCCTACGAGCAGTACTTC; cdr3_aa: CAGSGGPAYEQYF
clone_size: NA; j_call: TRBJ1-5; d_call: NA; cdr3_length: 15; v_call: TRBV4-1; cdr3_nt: TGCGCCAGCAGCCGATCAGGGTTTAGCAATCAGCCCCAGCATTTT; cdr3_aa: CASSRSGFSNQPQHF
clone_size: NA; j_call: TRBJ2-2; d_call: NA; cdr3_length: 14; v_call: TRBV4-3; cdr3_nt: TGCGCCAGCAGCCAAGTTTGGAGGACCGGGGAGCTGTTTTTT; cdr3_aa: CASSQVWRTGELFF
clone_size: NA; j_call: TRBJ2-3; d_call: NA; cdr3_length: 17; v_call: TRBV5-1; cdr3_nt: TGCGCCAGCGGTTCCCGAGGGGGAGGGGCGGGCACAGATACGCAGTATTTT; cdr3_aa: CASGSRGGGAGTDTQYF
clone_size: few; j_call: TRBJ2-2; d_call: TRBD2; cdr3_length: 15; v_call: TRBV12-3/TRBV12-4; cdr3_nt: TGTGCCAGCAGTTCCAGCGGGGACTACGGCGGGGAGCTGTTTTTT; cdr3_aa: CASSSSGDYGGELFF
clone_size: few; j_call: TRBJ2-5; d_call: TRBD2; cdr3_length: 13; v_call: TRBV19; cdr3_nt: TGTGCCAGCCGACTAGCGGGGGGAGAGACCCAGTACTTC; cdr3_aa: CASRLAGGETQYF
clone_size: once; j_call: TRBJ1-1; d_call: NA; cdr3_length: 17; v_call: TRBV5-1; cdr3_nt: TGCGCCAGCAGCCTAAATTACGACAGGTTGCGGGAGGAGGAAGCTTTCTTT; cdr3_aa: CASSLNYDRLREEEAFF
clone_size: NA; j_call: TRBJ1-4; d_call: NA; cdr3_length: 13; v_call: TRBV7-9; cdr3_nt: TGTGCCAGCAGCTCCAGGGGAGGTTTTCGACTGTTTTTT; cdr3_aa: CASSSRGGFRLFF
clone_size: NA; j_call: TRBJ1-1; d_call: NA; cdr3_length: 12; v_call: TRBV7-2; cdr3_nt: TGTGCCAGCAGCTTATTTTCGGGTAGGGCTTTCTTT; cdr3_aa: CASSLFSGRAFF
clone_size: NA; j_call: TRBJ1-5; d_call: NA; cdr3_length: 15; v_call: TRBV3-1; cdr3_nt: TGTGCCAGCAGCCAAGATCGATGGGTAGACCAGCCCCAGCATTTT; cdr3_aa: CASSQDRWVDQPQHF
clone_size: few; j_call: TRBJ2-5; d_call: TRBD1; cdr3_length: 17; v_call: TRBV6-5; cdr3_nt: TGTGCCAGCAGTTCAATCCCGGGACAGAGGTACCAAGAGACCCAGTACTTC; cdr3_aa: CASSSIPGQRYQETQYF
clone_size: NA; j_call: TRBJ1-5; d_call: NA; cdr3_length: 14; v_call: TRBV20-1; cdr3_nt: TGCAGCGCGCCCCAATCGGGGGGCAATCAGCCCCAGCATTTT; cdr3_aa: CSAPQSGGNQPQHF
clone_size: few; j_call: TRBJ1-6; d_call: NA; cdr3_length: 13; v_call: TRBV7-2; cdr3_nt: TGTGCCAGCAGCTTAGACGGTAATTCACCCCTCCACTTT; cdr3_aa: CASSLDGNSPLHF
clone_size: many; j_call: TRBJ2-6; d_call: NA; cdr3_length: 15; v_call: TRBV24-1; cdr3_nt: TGTGCCACCAGTGATGGCAGGAATGGGGCCAACGTCCTGACTTTC; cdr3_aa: CATSDGRNGANVLTF
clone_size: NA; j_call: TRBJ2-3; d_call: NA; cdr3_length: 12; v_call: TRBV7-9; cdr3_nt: TGTGCCAGCAGTACAAGGGGGGATACGCAGTATTTT; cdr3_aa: CASSTRGDTQYF